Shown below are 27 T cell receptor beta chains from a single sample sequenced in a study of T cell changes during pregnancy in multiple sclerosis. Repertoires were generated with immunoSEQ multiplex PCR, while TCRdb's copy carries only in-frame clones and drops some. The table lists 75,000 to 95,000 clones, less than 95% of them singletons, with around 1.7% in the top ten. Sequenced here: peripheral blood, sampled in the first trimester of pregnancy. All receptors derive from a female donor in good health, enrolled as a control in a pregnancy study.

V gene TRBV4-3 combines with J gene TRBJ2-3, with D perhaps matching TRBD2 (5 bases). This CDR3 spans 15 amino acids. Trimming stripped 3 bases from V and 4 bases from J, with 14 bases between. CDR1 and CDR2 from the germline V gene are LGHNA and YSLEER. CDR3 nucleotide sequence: TGCGCCAGCAGCCATGGGAGAGGGTTTGCAGATACGCAGTATTTT. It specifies CASSHGRGFADTQYF.

Here the CDR3 DNA reads TGTGCCAGCAGCTTATTGGGGACAGCGGACGAGCAGTACTTC. It codes for CASSLLGTADEQYF. This sequence joins TRBV7-3 and TRBJ2-7; 7 bases map to TRBD1. V lost 2 bases to trimming and J lost 5 bases; unmatched junction nucleotides: 6. The CDR3 length is 14 residues. The V gene's germline CDR1 is SGHTA and CDR2 FQGTGA. Full variable domain (rest looked up from reference TRBV7-3 and TRBJ2-7): GAGVSQTPSNKVTEKGKYVELRCDPISGHTALYWYRQSLGQGPEFLIYFQGTGAADDSGLPNDRFFAVRPEGSVSTLKIQRTERGDSAVYLCASSLLGTADEQYFGPGTRLTVT.

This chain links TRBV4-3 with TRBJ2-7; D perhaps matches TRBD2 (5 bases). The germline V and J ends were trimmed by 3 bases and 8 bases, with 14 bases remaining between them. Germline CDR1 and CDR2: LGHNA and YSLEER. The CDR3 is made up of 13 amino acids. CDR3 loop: CASSHRGSEKQYF. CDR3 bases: TGCGCCAGCAGCCATCGAGGGTCGGAAAAGCAGTACTTC.

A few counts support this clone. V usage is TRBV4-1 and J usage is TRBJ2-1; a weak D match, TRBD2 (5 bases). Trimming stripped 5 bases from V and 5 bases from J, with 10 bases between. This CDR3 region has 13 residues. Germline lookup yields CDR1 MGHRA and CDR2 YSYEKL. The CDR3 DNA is TGCGCCAGCAGCTCAAGGCGGGACAATGAGCAGTTCTTC. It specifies CASSSRRDNEQFF.

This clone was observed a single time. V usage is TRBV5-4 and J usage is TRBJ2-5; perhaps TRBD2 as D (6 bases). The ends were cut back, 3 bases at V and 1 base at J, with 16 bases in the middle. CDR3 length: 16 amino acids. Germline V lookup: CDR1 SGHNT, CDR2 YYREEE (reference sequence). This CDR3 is CASSSALPGGQETQYF. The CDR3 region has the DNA TGTGCCAGCAGCTCCGCCCTTCCCGGGGGCCAAGAGACCCAGTACTTC.

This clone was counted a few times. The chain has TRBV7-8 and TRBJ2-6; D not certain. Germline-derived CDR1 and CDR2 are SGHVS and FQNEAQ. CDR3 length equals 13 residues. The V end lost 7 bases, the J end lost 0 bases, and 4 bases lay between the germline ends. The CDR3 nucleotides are TGTGCCAGCACCCTCTCTGGGGCCAACGTCCTGACTTTC. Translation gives CASTLSGANVLTF.

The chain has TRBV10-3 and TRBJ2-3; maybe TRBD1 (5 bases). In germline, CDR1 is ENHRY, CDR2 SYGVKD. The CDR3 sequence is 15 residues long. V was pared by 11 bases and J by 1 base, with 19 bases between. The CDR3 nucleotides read TGTGCCGTCCAACCGGACACAGGAGGCACAGATACGCAGTATTTT. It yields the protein CAVQPDTGGTDTQYF.

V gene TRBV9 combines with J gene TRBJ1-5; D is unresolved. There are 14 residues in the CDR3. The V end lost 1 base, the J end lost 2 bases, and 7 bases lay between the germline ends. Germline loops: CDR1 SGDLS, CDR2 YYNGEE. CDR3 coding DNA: TGTGCCAGCAGCGTATCGGGTGGCAATCAGCCCCAGCATTTT. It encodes CASSVSGGNQPQHF.

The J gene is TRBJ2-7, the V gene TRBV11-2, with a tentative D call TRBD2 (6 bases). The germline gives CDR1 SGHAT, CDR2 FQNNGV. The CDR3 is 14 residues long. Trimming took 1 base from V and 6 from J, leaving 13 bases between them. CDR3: CASSLVGPRGEQYF. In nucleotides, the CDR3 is TGTGCCAGCAGCTTAGTTGGGCCGCGGGGCGAGCAGTACTTC.

The CDR3 coding sequence is TGCGCCAGCAGCCAAGCTCAGGGACAGAGCTACGAGCAGTACTTC. It yields the protein CASSQAQGQSYEQYF. The chain recombines TRBV4-1 with TRBJ2-7, with 7 bases that match TRBD1. The CDR3 has 15 amino acids. Germline CDR1 is MGHRA and CDR2 is YSYEKL. The V and J ends lost 1 base and 3 bases, in that order; junction bases with no gene match: 6.

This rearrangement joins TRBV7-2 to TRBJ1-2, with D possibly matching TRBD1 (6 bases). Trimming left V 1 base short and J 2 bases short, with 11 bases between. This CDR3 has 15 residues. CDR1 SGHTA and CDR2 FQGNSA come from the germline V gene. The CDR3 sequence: CASSLGPGVNYGYTF. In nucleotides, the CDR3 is TGTGCCAGCAGCTTAGGGCCAGGGGTGAACTATGGCTACACCTTC. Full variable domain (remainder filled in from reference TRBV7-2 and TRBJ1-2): GAGVSQSPSNKVTEKGKDVELRCDPISGHTALYWYRQSLGQGLEFLIYFQGNSAPDKSGLPSDRFSAERTGGSVSTLTIQRTQQEDSAVYLCASSLGPGVNYGYTFGSGTRLTVV.

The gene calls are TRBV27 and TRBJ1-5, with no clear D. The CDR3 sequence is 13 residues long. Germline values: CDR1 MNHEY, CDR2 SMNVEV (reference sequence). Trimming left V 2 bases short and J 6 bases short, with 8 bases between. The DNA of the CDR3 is TGTGCCAGCAGTTTACGAGAATCTCAGCCCCAGCATTTT. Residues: CASSLRESQPQHF.

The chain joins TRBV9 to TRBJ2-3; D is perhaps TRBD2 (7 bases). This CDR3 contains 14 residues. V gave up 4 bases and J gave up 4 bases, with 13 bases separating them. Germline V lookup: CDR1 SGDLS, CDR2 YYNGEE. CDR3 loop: CASSFGGQADTQYF. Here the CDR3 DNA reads TGTGCCAGCAGCTTCGGGGGGCAGGCAGATACGCAGTATTTT.

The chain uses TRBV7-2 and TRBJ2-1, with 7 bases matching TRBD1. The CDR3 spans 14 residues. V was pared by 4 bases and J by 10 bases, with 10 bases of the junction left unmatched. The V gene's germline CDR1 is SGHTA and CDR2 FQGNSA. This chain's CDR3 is CASSSIDRVEEQFF. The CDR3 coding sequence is TGTGCCAGCAGCTCAATCGACAGGGTTGAAGAGCAGTTCTTC.

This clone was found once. CDR3 loop: CATSRGLQGYEQYF. The CDR3 DNA follows: TGTGCCACCTCAAGGGGGTTACAGGGGTACGAGCAGTACTTC. This chain joins TRBV27 and TRBJ2-7; 7 nucleotides align to TRBD1. The V segment lost 10 bases and the J segment 4 bases; nucleotides outside the gene matches: 13. The germline V gene has CDR1 MNHEY and CDR2 SMNVEV (reference sequence). The CDR3 totals 14 residues.

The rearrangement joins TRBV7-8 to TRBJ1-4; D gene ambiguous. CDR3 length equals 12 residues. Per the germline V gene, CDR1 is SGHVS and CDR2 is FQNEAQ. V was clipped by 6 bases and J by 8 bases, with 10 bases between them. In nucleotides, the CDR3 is TGTGCCAGCAGGCCCCTCGGGGAAAAACTGTTTTTT. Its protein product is CASRPLGEKLFF.

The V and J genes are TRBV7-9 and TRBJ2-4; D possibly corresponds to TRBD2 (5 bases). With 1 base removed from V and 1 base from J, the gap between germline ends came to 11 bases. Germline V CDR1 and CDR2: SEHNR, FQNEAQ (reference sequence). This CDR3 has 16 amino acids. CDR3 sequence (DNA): TGTGCCAGCAGCTTAGATCGGGGTGGGGCCAAAAACATTCAGTACTTC. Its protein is CASSLDRGGAKNIQYF.

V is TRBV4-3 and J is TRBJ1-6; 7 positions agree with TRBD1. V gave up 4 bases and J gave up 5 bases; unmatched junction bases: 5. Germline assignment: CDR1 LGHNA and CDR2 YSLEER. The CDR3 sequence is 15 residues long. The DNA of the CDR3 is TGCGCCAGCAGCCCTCGACAGGGTAATAATTCACCCCTCCACTTT. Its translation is CASSPRQGNNSPLHF.

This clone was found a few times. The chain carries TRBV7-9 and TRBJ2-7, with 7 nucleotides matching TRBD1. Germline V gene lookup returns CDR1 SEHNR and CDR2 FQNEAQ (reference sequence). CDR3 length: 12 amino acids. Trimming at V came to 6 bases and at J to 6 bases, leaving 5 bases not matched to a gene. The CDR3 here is CASSQGDSEQYF. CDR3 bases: TGTGCCAGCAGTCAAGGGGACAGCGAGCAGTACTTC. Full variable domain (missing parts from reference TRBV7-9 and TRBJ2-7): DTGVSQNPRHKITKRGQNVTFRCDPISEHNRLYWYRQTLGQGPEFLTYFQNEAQLEKSRLLSDRFSAERPKGSFSTLEIQRTEQGDSAMYLCASSQGDSEQYFGPGTRLTVT.

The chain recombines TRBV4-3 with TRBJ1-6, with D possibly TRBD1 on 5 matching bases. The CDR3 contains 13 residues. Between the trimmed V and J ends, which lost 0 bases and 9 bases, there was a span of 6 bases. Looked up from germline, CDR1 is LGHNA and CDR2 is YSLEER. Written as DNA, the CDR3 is TGCGCCAGCAGCCAAGAAAGGGGTTCACCCCTCCACTTT. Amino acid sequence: CASSQERGSPLHF.

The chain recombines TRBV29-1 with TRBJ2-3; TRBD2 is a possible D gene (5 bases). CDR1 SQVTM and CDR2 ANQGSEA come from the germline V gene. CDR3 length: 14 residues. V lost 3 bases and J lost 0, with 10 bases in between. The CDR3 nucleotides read TGCAGCGTTGATTCCCGGGGAAGCACAGATACGCAGTATTTT. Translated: CSVDSRGSTDTQYF.

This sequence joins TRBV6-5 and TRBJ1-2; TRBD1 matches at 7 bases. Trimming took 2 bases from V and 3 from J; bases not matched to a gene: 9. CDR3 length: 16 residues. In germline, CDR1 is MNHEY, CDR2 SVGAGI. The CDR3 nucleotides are TGTGCCAGCAGTTACCAGGGACAGCCAAAATACTATGGCTACACCTTC. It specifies CASSYQGQPKYYGYTF.

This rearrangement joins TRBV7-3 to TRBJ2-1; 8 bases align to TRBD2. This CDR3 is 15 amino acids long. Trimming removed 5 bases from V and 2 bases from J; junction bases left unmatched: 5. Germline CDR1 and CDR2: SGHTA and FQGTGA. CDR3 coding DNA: TGTGCCAGCAGCCCCGGGGGGGCAACCTACAATGAGCAGTTCTTC. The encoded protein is CASSPGGATYNEQFF.

The CDR3 nucleotides are TGTGCCAGCAGTCGGACACAGGGCTACGAGCAGTACTTC. Translating it yields CASSRTQGYEQYF. The chain is built from TRBV6-1 and TRBJ2-7, with D maybe TRBD1 (6 bases). The germline V gene has CDR1 MNHNS and CDR2 SASEGT. The CDR3 is 13 amino acids. V lost 5 bases to trimming and J lost 3 bases, with 11 bases between them.

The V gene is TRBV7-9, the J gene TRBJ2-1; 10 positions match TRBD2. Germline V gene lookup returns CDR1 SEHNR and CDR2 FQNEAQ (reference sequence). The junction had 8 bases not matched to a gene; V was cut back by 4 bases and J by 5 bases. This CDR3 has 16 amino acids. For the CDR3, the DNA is TGTGCCAGCAGCTCCCAGCGGGGGGGTACTCACAATGAGCAGTTCTTC. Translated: CASSSQRGGTHNEQFF. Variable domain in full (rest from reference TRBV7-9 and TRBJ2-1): DTGVSQNPRHKITKRGQNVTFRCDPISEHNRLYWYRQTLGQGPEFLTYFQNEAQLEKSRLLSDRFSAERPKGSFSTLEIQRTEQGDSAMYLCASSSQRGGTHNEQFFGPGTRLTVL.

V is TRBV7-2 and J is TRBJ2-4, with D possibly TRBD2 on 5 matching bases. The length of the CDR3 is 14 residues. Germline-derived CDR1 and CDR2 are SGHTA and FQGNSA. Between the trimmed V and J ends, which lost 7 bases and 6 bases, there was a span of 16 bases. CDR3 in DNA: TGTGCCAGCACCGGGGATCGGACCATAAACATTCAGTACTTC. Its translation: CASTGDRTINIQYF. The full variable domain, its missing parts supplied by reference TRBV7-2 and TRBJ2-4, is GAGVSQSPSNKVTEKGKDVELRCDPISGHTALYWYRQSLGQGLEFLIYFQGNSAPDKSGLPSDRFSAERTGGSVSTLTIQRTQQEDSAVYLCASTGDRTINIQYFGAGTRLSVL.

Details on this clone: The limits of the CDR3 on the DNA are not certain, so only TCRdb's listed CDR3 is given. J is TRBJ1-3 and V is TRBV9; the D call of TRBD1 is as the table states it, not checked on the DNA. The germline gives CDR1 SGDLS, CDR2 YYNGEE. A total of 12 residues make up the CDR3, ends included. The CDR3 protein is CASSVGQGTVHF.